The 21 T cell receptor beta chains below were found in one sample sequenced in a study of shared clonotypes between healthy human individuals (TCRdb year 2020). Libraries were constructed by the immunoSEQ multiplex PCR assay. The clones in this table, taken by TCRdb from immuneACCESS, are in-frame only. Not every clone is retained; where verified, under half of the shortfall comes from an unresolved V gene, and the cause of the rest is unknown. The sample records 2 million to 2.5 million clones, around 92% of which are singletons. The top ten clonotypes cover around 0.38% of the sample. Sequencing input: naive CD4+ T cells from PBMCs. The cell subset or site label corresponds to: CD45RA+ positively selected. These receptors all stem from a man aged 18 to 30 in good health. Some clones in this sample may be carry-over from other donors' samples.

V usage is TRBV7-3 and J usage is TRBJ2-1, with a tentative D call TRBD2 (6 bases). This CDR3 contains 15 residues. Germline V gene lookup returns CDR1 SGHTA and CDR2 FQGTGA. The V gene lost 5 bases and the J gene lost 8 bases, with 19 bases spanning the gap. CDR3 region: CASSTRAGLGDEQFF. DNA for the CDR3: TGTGCCAGCAGCACCCGAGCGGGTCTTGGGGATGAGCAGTTCTTC.

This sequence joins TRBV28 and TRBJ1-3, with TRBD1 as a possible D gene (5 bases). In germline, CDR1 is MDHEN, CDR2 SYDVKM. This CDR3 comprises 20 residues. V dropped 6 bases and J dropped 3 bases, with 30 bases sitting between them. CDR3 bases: TGTGCCAGCAGCCCACCCCCCCGGGGCATCCCTACCCTTTTTGGAAACACCATATATTTT. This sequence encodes CASSPPPRGIPTLFGNTIYF.

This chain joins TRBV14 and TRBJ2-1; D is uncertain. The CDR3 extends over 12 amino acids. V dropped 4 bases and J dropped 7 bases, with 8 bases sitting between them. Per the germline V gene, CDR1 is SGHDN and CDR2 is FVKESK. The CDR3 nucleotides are TGTGCCAGCAGCCGTTGGGTGAATGAGCAGTTCTTC. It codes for CASSRWVNEQFF.

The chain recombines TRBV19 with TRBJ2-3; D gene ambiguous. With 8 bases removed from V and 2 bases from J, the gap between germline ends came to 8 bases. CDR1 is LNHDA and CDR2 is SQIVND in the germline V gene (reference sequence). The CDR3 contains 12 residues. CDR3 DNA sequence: TGTGCCAGTGGCAAGGACACAGATACGCAGTATTTT. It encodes CASGKDTDTQYF. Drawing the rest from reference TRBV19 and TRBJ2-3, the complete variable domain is DGGITQSPKYLFRKEGQNVTLSCEQNLNHDAMYWYRQDPGQGLRLIYYSQIVNDFQKGDIAEGYSVSREKKESFPLTVTSAQKNPTAFYLCASGKDTDTQYFGPGTRLTVL.

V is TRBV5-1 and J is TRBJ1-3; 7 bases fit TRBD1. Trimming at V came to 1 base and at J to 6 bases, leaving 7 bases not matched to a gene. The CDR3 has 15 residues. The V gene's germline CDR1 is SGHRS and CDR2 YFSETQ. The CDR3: CASSLRGPGENTIYF. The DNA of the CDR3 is TGCGCCAGCAGCTTGAGGGGGCCCGGAGAAAACACCATATATTTT.

For the CDR3, the DNA is TGTGCCAGCTCACTCACAGGGGGCGAGAGGTACGAGCAGTACTTC. It yields the protein CASSLTGGERYEQYF. The genes are TRBV18 and TRBJ2-7; TRBD1 matches 9 bases. Unmatched junction bases numbered 8, after V lost 4 bases and J lost 4 bases. The CDR3 runs to 15 residues. Germline V CDR1 and CDR2: KGHSH, LQKENI.

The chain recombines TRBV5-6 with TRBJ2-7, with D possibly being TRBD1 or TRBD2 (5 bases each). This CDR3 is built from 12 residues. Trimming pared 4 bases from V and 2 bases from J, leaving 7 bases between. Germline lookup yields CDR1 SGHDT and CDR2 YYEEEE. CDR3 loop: CASSTGPYEQYF. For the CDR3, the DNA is TGTGCCAGCAGCACGGGACCCTACGAGCAGTACTTC.

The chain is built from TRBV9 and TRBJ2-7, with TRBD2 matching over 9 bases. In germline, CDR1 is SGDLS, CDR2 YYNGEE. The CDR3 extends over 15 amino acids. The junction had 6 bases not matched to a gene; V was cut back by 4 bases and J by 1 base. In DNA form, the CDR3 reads TGTGCCAGCAGCAGAAATAGCGGGAGTTCCTACGAGCAGTACTTC. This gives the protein CASSRNSGSSYEQYF.

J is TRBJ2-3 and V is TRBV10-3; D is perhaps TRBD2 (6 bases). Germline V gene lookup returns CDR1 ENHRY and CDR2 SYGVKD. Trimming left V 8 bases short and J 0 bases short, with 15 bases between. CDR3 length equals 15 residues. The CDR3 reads CAIGISGPSTDTQYF. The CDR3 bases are TGTGCCATCGGGATAAGCGGGCCTAGCACAGATACGCAGTATTTT.

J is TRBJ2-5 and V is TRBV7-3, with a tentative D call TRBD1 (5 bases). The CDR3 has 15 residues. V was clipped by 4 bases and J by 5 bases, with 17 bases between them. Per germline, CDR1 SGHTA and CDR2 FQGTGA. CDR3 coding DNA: TGTGCCAGCAGCTATCAGGGTGGGGAAGGTGAGACCCAGTACTTC. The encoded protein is CASSYQGGEGETQYF. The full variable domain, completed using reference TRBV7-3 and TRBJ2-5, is GAGVSQTPSNKVTEKGKYVELRCDPISGHTALYWYRQSLGQGPEFLIYFQGTGAADDSGLPNDRFFAVRPEGSVSTLKIQRTERGDSAVYLCASSYQGGEGETQYFGPGTRLLVL.

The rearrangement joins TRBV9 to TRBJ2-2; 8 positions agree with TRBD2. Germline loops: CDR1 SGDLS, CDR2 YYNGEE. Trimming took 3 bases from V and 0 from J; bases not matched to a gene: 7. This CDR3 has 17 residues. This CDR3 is CASSANLAGTNTGELFF. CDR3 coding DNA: TGTGCCAGCAGCGCCAATTTAGCGGGGACGAACACCGGGGAGCTGTTTTTT. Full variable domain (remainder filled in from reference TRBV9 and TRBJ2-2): DSGVTQTPKHLITATGQRVTLRCSPRSGDLSVYWYQQSLDQGLQFLIQYYNGEERAKGNILERFSAQQFPDLHSELNLSSLELGDSALYFCASSANLAGTNTGELFFGEGSRLTVL.

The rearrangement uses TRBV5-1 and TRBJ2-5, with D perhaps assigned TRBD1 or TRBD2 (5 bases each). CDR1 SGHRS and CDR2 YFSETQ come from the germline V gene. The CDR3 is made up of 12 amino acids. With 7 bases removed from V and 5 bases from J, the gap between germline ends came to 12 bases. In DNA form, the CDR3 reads TGCGCCAGCGGACCGAGGGGTGAGACCCAGTACTTC. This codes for CASGPRGETQYF. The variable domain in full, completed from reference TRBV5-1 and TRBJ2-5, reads KAGVTQTPRYLIKTRGQQVTLSCSPISGHRSVSWYQQTPGQGLQFLFEYFSETQRNKGNFPGRFSGRQFSNSRSEMNVSTLELGDSALYLCASGPRGETQYFGPGTRLLVL.

CDR3 region: CASSLAQRDPYEQYF. As DNA, the CDR3 is TGTGCCAGCAGTTTAGCTCAGCGGGACCCCTACGAGCAGTACTTC. The chain is built from TRBV28 and TRBJ2-7; TRBD2 agrees at 7 bases. V was clipped by 2 bases and J by 2 bases; unmatched bases: 6. Germline CDR1 is MDHEN and CDR2 is SYDVKM. The CDR3 totals 15 residues.

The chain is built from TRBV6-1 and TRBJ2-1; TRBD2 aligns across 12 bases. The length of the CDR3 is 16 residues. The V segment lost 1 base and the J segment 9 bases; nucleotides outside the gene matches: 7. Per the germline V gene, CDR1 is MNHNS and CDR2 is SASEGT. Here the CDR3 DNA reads TGTGCCAGCAGTGAAGAAAGACTAGCGGGAGTTTCTGAGCAGTTCTTC. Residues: CASSEERLAGVSEQFF.

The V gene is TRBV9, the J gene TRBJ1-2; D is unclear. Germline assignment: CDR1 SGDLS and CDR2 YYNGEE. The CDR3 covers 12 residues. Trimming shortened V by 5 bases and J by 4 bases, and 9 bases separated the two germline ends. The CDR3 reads CASRKGGYGYTF. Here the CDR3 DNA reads TGTGCCAGCAGAAAGGGTGGCTATGGCTACACCTTC.

In nucleotides, the CDR3 is TGCAGTGCTGAAACTAGAATGGGGGAGTTCTTC. This codes for CSAETRMGEFF. This chain links TRBV20-1 with TRBJ2-1, with D tentatively TRBD1 or TRBD2 (5 bases each). The germline gives CDR1 DFQATT, CDR2 SNEGSKA (reference sequence). CDR3 length equals 11 residues. V was pared by 5 bases and J by 14 bases, with 16 bases between.

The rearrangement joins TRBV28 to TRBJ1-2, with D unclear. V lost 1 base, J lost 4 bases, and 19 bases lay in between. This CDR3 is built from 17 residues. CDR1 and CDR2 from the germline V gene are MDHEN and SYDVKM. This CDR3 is CASSLSDFRRGAYGYTF. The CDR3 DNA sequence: TGTGCCAGCAGTTTATCTGATTTCCGGAGAGGAGCCTATGGCTACACCTTC.

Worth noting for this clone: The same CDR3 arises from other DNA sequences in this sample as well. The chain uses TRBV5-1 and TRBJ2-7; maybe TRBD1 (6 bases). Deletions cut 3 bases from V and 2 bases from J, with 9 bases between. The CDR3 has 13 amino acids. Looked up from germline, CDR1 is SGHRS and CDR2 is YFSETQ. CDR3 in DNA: TGCGCCAGCAGCTCACAGGGTGCCTACGAGCAGTACTTC. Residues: CASSSQGAYEQYF.

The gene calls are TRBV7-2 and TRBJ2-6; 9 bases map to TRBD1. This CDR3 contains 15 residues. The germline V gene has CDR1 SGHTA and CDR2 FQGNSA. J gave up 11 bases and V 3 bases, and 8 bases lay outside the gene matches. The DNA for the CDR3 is TGTGCCAGCAGCTTGAGTCCCGGGACAGGGTACGTCCTGACTTTC. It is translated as CASSLSPGTGYVLTF.

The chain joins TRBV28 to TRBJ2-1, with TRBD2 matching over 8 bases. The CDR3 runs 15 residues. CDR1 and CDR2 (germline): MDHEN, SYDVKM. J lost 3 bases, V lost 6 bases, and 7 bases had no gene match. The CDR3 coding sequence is TGTGCCAGCAGGGGTAGCGGGGAGCACTACAATGAGCAGTTCTTC. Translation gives CASRGSGEHYNEQFF.

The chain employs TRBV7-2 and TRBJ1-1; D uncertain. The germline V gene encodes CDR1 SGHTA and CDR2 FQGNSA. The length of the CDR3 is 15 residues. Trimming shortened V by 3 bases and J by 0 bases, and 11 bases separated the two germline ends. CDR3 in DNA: TGTGCCAGCAGCTTGGGCGGGGTAATGAACACTGAAGCTTTCTTT. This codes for CASSLGGVMNTEAFF. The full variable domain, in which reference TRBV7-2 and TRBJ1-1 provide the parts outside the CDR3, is GAGVSQSPSNKVTEKGKDVELRCDPISGHTALYWYRQSLGQGLEFLIYFQGNSAPDKSGLPSDRFSAERTGGSVSTLTIQRTQQEDSAVYLCASSLGGVMNTEAFFGQGTRLTVV.